This T cell receptor (beta chain) was sequenced for a study of Graves' ophthalmopathy and Graves' hyperthyroidism. Study-level information: Samples of peripheral blood were obtained at initial diagnosis, prior to treatment of any kind.

Points on this clonotype: Its antigen is undetermined. Germline is not matched at one junction end, which may reflect a read error.

Beta-chain TCR CDR3 regions were amplified from RNA transcripts. The first-round RT-PCR employed HTBI primers together with the Qiagen OneStep RT-PCR kit. A multiplex PCR was then performed as the second round. Via MiXCR, TCRdb re-called the multiplex PCR reads, giving one row per CDR3 protein. The profile shows more than 300,000 distinct CDR3 sequences, 15% of them singletons. General study results and limits: In separating ophthalmopathy from stable hyperthyroidism, a 13-signature model achieved 87.88% sensitivity and over 80% specificity.

PBMCs stemmed from under 11 ml of fresh peripheral blood. Looked up from germline, CDR1 is SGHRS and CDR2 is YFSETQ. There are 14 residues in the CDR3. The material sequenced was peripheral blood. This chain joins TRBV5-1 and TRBJ1-2, with 7 nucleotides matching TRBD1. This clonotype was sampled from a woman aged 18-35 years with stable Graves' hyperthyroidism. The chain's CDR3 is CVSRDTGVDYGYTF. As DNA, the CDR3 is TGCGTCAGCAGAGATACAGGGGTAGACTATGGCTACACCTTC. Combining the CDR3 with reference TRBV5-1 and TRBJ1-2 gives the whole variable domain KAGVTQTPRYLIKTRGQQVTLSCSPISGHRSVSWYQQTPGQGLQFLFEYFSETQRNKGNFPGRFSGRQFSNSRSEMNVSTLELGDSALYLCVSRDTGVDYGYTFGSGTRLTVV.